This T cell receptor (beta chain) was profiled in a study of T cell responses to AZD1222 COVID-19 vaccine. Assay: immunoSEQ multiplex PCR; the TCRdb copy retains only in-frame clones and omits some. The sample holds under 110,000 clones, less than 95% seen once. This clone came up a few times. Antigen: not known. Study conclusions and caveats: No repertoire was sampled before or during the peak T cell response, only after it. Clonal diversity may have been underestimated in mostly white British donors. Once two AZD1222 doses were given, Spike-specific TCR breadth and depth went up. Vaccine-associated CD4 TCRs ranged over spike, dominating at 160-218 and 743-854.

The material sequenced was peripheral blood, taken 28 days after the second AZD1222 dose. The sequence was obtained from an adult who received the AZD1222 COVID-19 vaccine.

The CDR3 sequence: CASSQPPGKETQYF. The CDR3 nucleotides read TGTGCCAGCAGCCAACCTCCGGGGAAAGAGACCCAGTACTTC. The rearrangement links TRBV3-1 (or the pseudogene TRBV3-2) to TRBJ2-5; D is perhaps TRBD2 (5 bases). Germline assignment: CDR1 LGHDT and CDR2 YNNKEL (reference sequence). Trimming left V 2 bases short and J 3 bases short, with 10 bases between. The CDR3 contains 14 residues.